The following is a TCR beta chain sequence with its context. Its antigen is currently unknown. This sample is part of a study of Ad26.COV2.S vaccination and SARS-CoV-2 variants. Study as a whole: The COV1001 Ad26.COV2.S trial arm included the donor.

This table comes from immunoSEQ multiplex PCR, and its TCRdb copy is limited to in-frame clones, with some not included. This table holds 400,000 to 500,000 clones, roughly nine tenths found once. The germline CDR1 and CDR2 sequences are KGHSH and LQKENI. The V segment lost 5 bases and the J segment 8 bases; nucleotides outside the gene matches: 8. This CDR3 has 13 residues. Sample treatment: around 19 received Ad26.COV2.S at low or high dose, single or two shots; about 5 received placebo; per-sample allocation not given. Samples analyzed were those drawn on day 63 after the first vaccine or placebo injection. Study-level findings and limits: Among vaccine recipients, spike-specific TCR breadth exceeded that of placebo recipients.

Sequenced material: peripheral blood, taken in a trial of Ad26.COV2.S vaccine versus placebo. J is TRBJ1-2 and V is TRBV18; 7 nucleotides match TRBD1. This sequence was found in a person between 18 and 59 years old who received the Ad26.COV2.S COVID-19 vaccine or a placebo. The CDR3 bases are TGTGCCAGCTCATCCGACAGGGCTGGGGGCTACACCTTC. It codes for CASSSDRAGGYTF. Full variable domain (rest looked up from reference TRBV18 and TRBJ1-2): NAGVMQNPRHLVRRRGQEARLRCSPMKGHSHVYWYRQLPEEGLKFMVYLQKENIIDESGMPKERFSAEFPKEGPSILRIQQVVRGDSAAYFCASSSDRAGGYTFGSGTRLTVV.